This T cell receptor beta chain is drawn from a study of T cell responses to AZD1222 COVID-19 vaccine. Points from the study as a whole: Only a handful of AZD1222 recipients, more than 5 in all, had baseline seropositivity. Vaccine-associated CD4 TCRs ranged over spike, dominating at 160-218 and 743-854. Spike-specific TCR breadth and depth were elevated following two AZD1222 doses.

Data came from immunoSEQ multiplex PCR; TCRdb stores just in-frame clones and leaves some out. The table has some 130,000 clones, approximately 93% seen once; the top ten hold roughly 0.91%. As to this clone: Its antigen is unknown.

V was pared by 6 bases and J by 8 bases, with 16 bases between. CDR1 and CDR2 (germline): LNHDA, SQIVND (reference sequence). CDR3 length: 13 amino acids. The input for sequencing was peripheral blood, taken on day 0 of AZD1222 vaccination. This receptor was obtained from an adult in good health. The rearrangement joins TRBV19 to TRBJ1-2; D perhaps matches TRBD1 (6 bases). CDR3: CASSRTERYGYTF. In DNA form, the CDR3 reads TGTGCCAGTAGCCGGACAGAGCGTTACGGCTACACCTTC. Full variable domain (rest looked up from reference TRBV19 and TRBJ1-2): DGGITQSPKYLFRKEGQNVTLSCEQNLNHDAMYWYRQDPGQGLRLIYYSQIVNDFQKGDIAEGYSVSREKKESFPLTVTSAQKNPTAFYLCASSRTERYGYTFGSGTRLTVV.